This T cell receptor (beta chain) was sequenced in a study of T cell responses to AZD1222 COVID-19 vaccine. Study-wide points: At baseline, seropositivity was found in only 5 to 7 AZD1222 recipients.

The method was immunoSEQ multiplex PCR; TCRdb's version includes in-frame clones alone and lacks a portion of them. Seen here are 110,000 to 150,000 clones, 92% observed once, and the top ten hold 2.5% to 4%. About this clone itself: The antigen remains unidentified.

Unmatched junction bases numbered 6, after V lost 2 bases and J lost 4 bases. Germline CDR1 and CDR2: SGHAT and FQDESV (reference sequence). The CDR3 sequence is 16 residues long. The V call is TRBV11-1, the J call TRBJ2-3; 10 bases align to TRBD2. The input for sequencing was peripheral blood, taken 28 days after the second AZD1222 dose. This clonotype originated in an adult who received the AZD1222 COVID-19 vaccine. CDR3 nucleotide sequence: TGTGCCAGCAGCTTATGGCTAGCGGGAGTGGCAGATACGCAGTATTTT. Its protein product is CASSLWLAGVADTQYF.